This T cell receptor (beta chain) was observed in a study of post-analysis software for immune sequencing data. Study as a whole: Relapsing-remitting, secondary progressive and progressive-relapsing courses of multiple sclerosis were included.

Study-level findings and limits: Compared with controls, patients showed significantly lower normalized Chao1 diversity. Same-batch preparations were strongly co-clustered by F measure. Compared with controls, patients had more of about 5 TRBV segments, including TRBV5-6, TRBV5-1 and TRBV20-1.

The sample holds a few counts of this clonotype. What it binds is not known. The TCR beta cDNA libraries contained unique molecular identifiers. Input populations of about 0.95 to 10 million T cells gave rise to around 480,000 cDNA molecules. TCRdb used MiXCR to reprocess the PCR reads, holding one entry per CDR3 protein. The sample has roughly 800,000 distinct CDR3 sequences, just over 45% seen once; the top ten hold approximately 4.4%. The germline V gene encodes CDR1 SGHRS and CDR2 YFSETQ. The CDR3 contains 18 residues. V trimming: 4 bases; J trimming: 0 bases; junction bases outside the gene matches: 15.

Source material: blood. The chain has TRBV5-1 and TRBJ2-5, with 7 nucleotides matching TRBD2. The TCR comes from a girl under 18 with multiple sclerosis. In DNA form, the CDR3 reads TGCGCCAGCAGCCCTGTTATGTTAGCGGGCGAATACCAAGAGACCCAGTACTTC. Translation gives CASSPVMLAGEYQETQYF.